These 17 T cell receptor beta chains were all obtained from the same sample, sequenced in a study of Graves' ophthalmopathy and Graves' hyperthyroidism. Beta-chain TCR CDR3 regions were amplified from RNA transcripts. Investigators did first-round RT-PCR with HTBI primers, then second-round multiplex PCR. MiXCR was run by TCRdb on the multiplex PCR reads, yielding one entry per CDR3 protein. The repertoire holds 300,000 or so distinct CDR3 sequences, with roughly a sixth as singletons. Source material: peripheral blood. The receptors originated from an adult man with Graves' ophthalmopathy.

This clonotype was detected many times. This chain connects TRBV27 to TRBJ1-2, with D perhaps TRBD1 (5 bases). The CDR3 totals 14 residues. The germline V and J ends were trimmed by 3 bases and 4 bases, with 12 bases remaining between them. CDR1 and CDR2 (germline): MNHEY, SMNVEV (reference sequence). CDR3 bases: TGTGCCAGCAGTTTTGGTCGCCAGGGCTATGGCTACACCTTC. It translates to CASSFGRQGYGYTF.

The chain links TRBV5-1 to TRBJ2-7; TRBD1 matches 9 bases. This CDR3 is built from 17 residues. Germline CDR1 SGHRS, CDR2 YFSETQ. The junction had 16 bases not matched to a gene; V was cut back by 5 bases and J by 4 bases. Written as DNA, the CDR3 is TGCGCCAGCAGGACATGGTTGGGACCGGGACAGGGTTACGAGCAGTACTTC. Residues: CASRTWLGPGQGYEQYF.

This clonotype was recorded at least ten times. This chain connects TRBV5-5 to TRBJ2-5; 10 bases fit TRBD1. CDR1 and CDR2 (germline): SGHKS, YYEKEE (reference sequence). J was trimmed by 4 bases and V by 4 bases; bases with no gene match: 10. The CDR3 extends over 16 amino acids. The CDR3 sequence: CASSDWDRGSSETQYF. The CDR3 nucleotides read TGTGCCAGCAGCGACTGGGACAGGGGATCTTCAGAGACCCAGTACTTC. Combining the CDR3 with reference TRBV5-5 and TRBJ2-5 gives the whole variable domain DAGVTQSPTHLIKTRGQQVTLRCSPISGHKSVSWYQQVLGQGPQFIFQYYEKEERGRGNFPDRFSARQFPNYSSELNVNALLLGDSALYLCASSDWDRGSSETQYFGPGTRLLVL.

This clonotype was found many times. CDR3 DNA sequence: TGTGCCTCCCTGACCCAAGAGACCCAGTACTTC. Protein: CASLTQETQYF. This rearrangement joins TRBV30 to TRBJ2-5, with no clear D. Germline-derived CDR1 and CDR2 are GTSNPN and SVGIG (reference sequence). V shed 7 bases and J shed 1 base, with 7 bases lying between them. This CDR3 has 11 amino acids.

This clonotype was seen at least ten times. CDR3 residues: CASSPKNTEAFF. The CDR3 DNA reads as TGTGCCAGCAGCCCTAAGAACACTGAAGCTTTCTTT. The V gene is TRBV7-9, the J gene TRBJ1-1; D remains unclear. Germline CDR1 SEHNR, CDR2 FQNEAQ (reference sequence). This CDR3 has 12 residues. The V end was cut by 5 bases, the J end by 1 base, with 5 bases between.

This clonotype was counted ten times or more. Written as DNA, the CDR3 is TGCAGCGTTCCGGGTTGGGGGGGCTCCACCGGGGAGCTGTTTTTT. Translating gives CSVPGWGGSTGELFF. The rearrangement uses TRBV29-1 and TRBJ2-2, with D possibly matching TRBD2 (7 bases). Germline-derived CDR1 and CDR2 are SQVTM and ANQGSEA. CDR3 length: 15 amino acids. V was shortened by 5 bases and J by 4 bases, with 17 bases between the two germline ends.

This clonotype came up many times. The chain has TRBV5-1 and TRBJ1-1, with 9 bases aligning to TRBD1. V dropped 4 bases and J dropped 5; count of bases not matched to a gene: 12. Per the germline V gene, CDR1 is SGHRS and CDR2 is YFSETQ. CDR3 length equals 16 residues. CDR3 in DNA: TGCGCCAGCAGCCTAGGGACAGGGAAAGTAGGGACTGAAGCTTTCTTT. Translated: CASSLGTGKVGTEAFF.

In its sample, this clonotype was seen many times. This chain links TRBV24-1 with TRBJ1-5, with D uncertain. The CDR3 is 14 amino acids. Germline lookup yields CDR1 KGHDR and CDR2 SFDVKD. Trimming removed 1 base from V and 0 bases from J, with 3 bases in between. The CDR3 loop reads CATSDFPSNQPQHF. The CDR3 nucleotides read TGTGCCACCAGTGATTTTCCTAGCAATCAGCCCCAGCATTTT.

This clonotype has ten or more counts. The V and J genes are TRBV19 and TRBJ2-2; 9 positions match TRBD1. The CDR3 length is 18 residues. With 9 bases clipped from V and 2 bases from J, the junction kept 16 bases outside the gene matches. Germline lookup yields CDR1 LNHDA and CDR2 SQIVND (reference sequence). The CDR3 protein is CASRPGTGYGRNTGELFF. The CDR3 DNA sequence: TGTGCCAGCCGACCCGGGACAGGGTACGGTCGTAACACCGGGGAGCTGTTTTTT.

This clonotype was counted at least ten times. The J gene is TRBJ2-3, the V gene TRBV11-2, with 7 bases fitting TRBD1. The CDR3 loop spans 15 amino acids. CDR1 and CDR2 from the germline V gene are SGHAT and FQNNGV. J was trimmed by 0 bases and V by 8 bases; bases with no gene match: 8. The CDR3 reads CASSPGQRSTDTQYF. CDR3 nucleotides: TGTGCCAGCTCGCCGGGACAGCGGAGCACAGATACGCAGTATTTT.

This clonotype showed up many times. The J gene is TRBJ1-1, the V gene TRBV25-1; TRBD1 matches 7 bases. The V and J ends lost 1 base and 0 bases, in that order; junction bases with no gene match: 5. The CDR3 loop spans 16 amino acids. Germline CDR1 is MGHDK and CDR2 is SYGVNS. The CDR3 sequence is CASSELAGGLNTEAFF. CDR3 bases: TGTGCCAGCAGTGAATTGGCAGGGGGTCTGAACACTGAAGCTTTCTTT.

This clonotype occurred many times. The CDR3 region is CASSVAQDQETQYF. DNA of the CDR3: TGCGCCAGCAGCGTCGCTCAGGACCAAGAGACCCAGTACTTC. The genes are TRBV5-1 and TRBJ2-5; D gene ambiguous. Germline lookup yields CDR1 SGHRS and CDR2 YFSETQ. Between the trimmed V and J ends, which lost 4 bases and 0 bases, there was a span of 10 bases. CDR3 length equals 14 residues.

This clonotype was seen at least ten times. The V and J genes are TRBV6-5 and TRBJ2-2, with D unclear. The V gene's germline CDR1 is MNHEY and CDR2 SVGAGI. Between the trimmed V and J ends, which lost 2 bases and 4 bases, there was a span of 8 bases. The CDR3 is 14 amino acids. The CDR3 loop is CASSYESVTGELFF. In DNA form, the CDR3 reads TGTGCCAGCAGTTACGAGTCCGTCACCGGGGAGCTGTTTTTT.

This clonotype was picked up many times. The chain uses TRBV29-1 and TRBJ1-2; maybe TRBD1 (5 bases). With 5 bases removed from V and 10 bases from J, the gap between germline ends came to 17 bases. The V gene's germline CDR1 is SQVTM and CDR2 ANQGSEA. This CDR3 has 12 residues. The CDR3 loop reads CSVTGAAKNYTF. The CDR3 DNA reads TGCAGCGTTACCGGGGCAGCCAAAAACTACACCTTC.

This clonotype was observed at least ten times. The chain has TRBV11-1 and TRBJ1-3; perhaps TRBD1 as D (5 bases). Germline values: CDR1 SGHAT, CDR2 FQDESV (reference sequence). CDR3 length: 17 amino acids. Trimming shortened V by 3 bases and J by 0 bases, and 15 bases separated the two germline ends. CDR3 in DNA: TGTGCCAGCAGCTTCGCAAACAACAGGCTCTCTGGAAACACCATATATTTT. It encodes CASSFANNRLSGNTIYF.

Ten or more counts support this clonotype. The rearrangement links TRBV30 to TRBJ1-2; D remains ambiguous. V was cut by 1 base and J by 2 bases, with 2 bases left in between. Per the germline V gene, CDR1 is GTSNPN and CDR2 is SVGIG (reference sequence). This CDR3 has 11 amino acids. The CDR3 nucleotides read TGTGCCTGGAGTGGCAACTATGGCTACACCTTC. Translation gives CAWSGNYGYTF.

This clonotype was observed many times. This sequence joins TRBV15 and TRBJ2-5, with D possibly being TRBD1 (5 bases). Germline values: CDR1 LNHNV, CDR2 YYDKDF (reference sequence). The V end was cut by 3 bases, the J end by 3 bases, with 8 bases between. The CDR3 has 13 amino acids. CDR3 residues: CATSRLTEETQYF. CDR3 bases: TGTGCCACCAGCAGGCTGACAGAAGAGACCCAGTACTTC.